The T cell receptor beta chain described here comes from a study of T cell changes during pregnancy in multiple sclerosis. The CDR3 runs to 12 residues. CDR1 is ENHRY, CDR2 SYGVKD, per germline. The V and J ends lost 11 bases and 2 bases, in that order; junction bases with no gene match: 4. The assay was immunoSEQ multiplex PCR, and TCRdb's table has in-frame clones only and misses some. The table includes approximately 33,000 clones, around 92% detected once. Sequenced material: CD4+ T cells from peripheral blood mononuclear cells, taken after pregnancy. This clonotype originated in a female donor with multiple sclerosis, enrolled in a pregnancy study. This chain joins TRBV10-3 and TRBJ2-7, with TRBD1 matching over 9 bases. CDR3 protein: CAVGTGTYEQYF. DNA of the CDR3: TGTGCCGTCGGGACAGGGACCTACGAGCAGTACTTC.